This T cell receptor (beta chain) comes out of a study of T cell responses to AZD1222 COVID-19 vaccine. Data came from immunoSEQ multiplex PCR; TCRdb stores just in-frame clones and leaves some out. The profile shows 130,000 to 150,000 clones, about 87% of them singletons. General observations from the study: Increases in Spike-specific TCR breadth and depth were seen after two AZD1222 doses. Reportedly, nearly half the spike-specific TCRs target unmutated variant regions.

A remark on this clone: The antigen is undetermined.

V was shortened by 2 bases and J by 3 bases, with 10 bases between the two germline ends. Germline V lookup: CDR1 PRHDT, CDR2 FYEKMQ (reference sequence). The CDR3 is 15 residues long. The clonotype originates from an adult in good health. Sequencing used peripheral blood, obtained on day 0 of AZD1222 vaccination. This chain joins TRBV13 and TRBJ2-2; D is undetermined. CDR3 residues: CASSLSGVYTGELFF. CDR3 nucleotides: TGTGCCAGCAGCTTATCTGGGGTTTACACCGGGGAGCTGTTTTTT. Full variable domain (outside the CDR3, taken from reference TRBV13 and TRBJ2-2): AAGVIQSPRHLIKEKRETATLKCYPIPRHDTVYWYQQGPGQDPQFLISFYEKMQSDKGSIPDRFSAQQFSDYHSELNMSSLELGDSALYFCASSLSGVYTGELFFGEGSRLTVL.